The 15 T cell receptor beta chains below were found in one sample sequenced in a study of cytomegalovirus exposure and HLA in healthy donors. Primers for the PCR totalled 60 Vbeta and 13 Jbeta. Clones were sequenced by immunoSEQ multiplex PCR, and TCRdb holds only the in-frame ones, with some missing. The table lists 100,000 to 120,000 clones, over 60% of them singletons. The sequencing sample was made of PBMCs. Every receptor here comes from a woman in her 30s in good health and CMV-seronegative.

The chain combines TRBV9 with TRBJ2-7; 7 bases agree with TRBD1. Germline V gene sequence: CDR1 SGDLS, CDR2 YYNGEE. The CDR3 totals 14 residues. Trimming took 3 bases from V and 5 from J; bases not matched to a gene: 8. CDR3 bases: TGTGCCAGCAGCGAGGGGGACAGTTTTCACGAGCAGTACTTC. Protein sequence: CASSEGDSFHEQYF.

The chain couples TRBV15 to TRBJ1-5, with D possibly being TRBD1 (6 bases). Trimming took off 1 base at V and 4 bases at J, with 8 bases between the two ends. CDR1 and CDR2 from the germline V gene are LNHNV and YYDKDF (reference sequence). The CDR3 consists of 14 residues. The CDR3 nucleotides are TGTGCCACCAGCAGAGGGGACATAAATCAGCCCCAGCATTTT. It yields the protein CATSRGDINQPQHF. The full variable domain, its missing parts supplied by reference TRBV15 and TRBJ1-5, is DAMVIQNPRYQVTQFGKPVTLSCSQTLNHNVMYWYQQKSSQAPKLLFHYYDKDFNNEADTPDNFQSRRPNTSFCFLDIRSPGLGDTAMYLCATSRGDINQPQHFGDGTRLSIL.

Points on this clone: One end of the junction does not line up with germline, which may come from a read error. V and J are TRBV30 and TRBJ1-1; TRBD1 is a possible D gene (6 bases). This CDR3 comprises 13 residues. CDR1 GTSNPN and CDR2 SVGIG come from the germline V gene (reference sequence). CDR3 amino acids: CAWTTTGNAEAFF. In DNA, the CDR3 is TGTGCCTGGACTACTACAGGGAACGCTGAAGCTTTCTTT.

CDR3 coding DNA: TGTGCCAGCAGCTCTCACCGGGACAGCCTGAATTCACCCCTCCACTTT. This codes for CASSSHRDSLNSPLHF. The chain links TRBV7-2 to TRBJ1-6, with 7 bases identical to TRBD1. The CDR3 is made up of 16 amino acids. Germline assignment: CDR1 SGHTA and CDR2 FQGNSA. Trimming took 4 bases from V and 7 from J; bases not matched to a gene: 10.

The chain's CDR3 is CATRAGSWSYNEQFF. In DNA, the CDR3 is TGTGCCACCAGGGCGGGTAGCTGGTCCTACAATGAGCAGTTCTTC. The chain uses TRBV15 and TRBJ2-1; D may be TRBD2 (5 bases). This CDR3 contains 15 residues. The V gene's germline CDR1 is LNHNV and CDR2 YYDKDF (reference sequence). V was pared by 6 bases and J by 1 base, with 13 bases between. The variable domain in full, completed from reference TRBV15 and TRBJ2-1, reads DAMVIQNPRYQVTQFGKPVTLSCSQTLNHNVMYWYQQKSSQAPKLLFHYYDKDFNNEADTPDNFQSRRPNTSFCFLDIRSPGLGDTAMYLCATRAGSWSYNEQFFGPGTRLTVL.

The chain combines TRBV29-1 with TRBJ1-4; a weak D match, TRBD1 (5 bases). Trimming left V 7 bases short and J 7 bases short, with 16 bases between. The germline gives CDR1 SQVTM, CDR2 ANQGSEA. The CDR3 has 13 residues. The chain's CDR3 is CSAQGSSGEKLFF. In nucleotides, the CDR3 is TGCAGCGCCCAGGGAAGTTCGGGTGAAAAACTGTTTTTT.

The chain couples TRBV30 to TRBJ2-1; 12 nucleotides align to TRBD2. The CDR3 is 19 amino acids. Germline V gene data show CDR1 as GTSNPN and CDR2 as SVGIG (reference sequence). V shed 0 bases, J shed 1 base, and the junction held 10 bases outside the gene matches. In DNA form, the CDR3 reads TGTGCCTGGAGTGTACCCCCTAGCGGGAGGGCCTGGTCCTACAATGAGCAGTTCTTC. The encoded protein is CAWSVPPSGRAWSYNEQFF.

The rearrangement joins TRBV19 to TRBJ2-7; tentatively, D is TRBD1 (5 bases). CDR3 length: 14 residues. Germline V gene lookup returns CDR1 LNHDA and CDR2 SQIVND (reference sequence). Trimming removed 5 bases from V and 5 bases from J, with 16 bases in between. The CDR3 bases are TGTGCCAGTAGTTCAAAAACCCAGGGAAACGAGCAGTACTTC. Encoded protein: CASSSKTQGNEQYF.

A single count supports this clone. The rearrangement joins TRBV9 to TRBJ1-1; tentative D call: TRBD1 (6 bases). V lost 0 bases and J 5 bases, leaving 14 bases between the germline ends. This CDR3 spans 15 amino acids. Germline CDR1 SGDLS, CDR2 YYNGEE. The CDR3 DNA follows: TGTGCCAGCAGCGTAGATGGGGGCCGTAGAACTGAAGCTTTCTTT. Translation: CASSVDGGRRTEAFF.

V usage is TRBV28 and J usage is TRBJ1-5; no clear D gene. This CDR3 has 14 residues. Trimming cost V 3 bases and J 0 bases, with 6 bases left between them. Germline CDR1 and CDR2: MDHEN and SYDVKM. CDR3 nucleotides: TGTGCCAGCAGTTTCCGACATAGCAATCAGCCCCAGCATTTT. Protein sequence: CASSFRHSNQPQHF.

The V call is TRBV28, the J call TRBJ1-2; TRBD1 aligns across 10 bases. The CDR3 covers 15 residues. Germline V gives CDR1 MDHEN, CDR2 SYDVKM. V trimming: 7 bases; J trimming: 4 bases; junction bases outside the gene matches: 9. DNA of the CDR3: TGTGCCAGCATCCGGACAGGGGGTTCTTCCTATGGCTACACCTTC. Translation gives CASIRTGGSSYGYTF.

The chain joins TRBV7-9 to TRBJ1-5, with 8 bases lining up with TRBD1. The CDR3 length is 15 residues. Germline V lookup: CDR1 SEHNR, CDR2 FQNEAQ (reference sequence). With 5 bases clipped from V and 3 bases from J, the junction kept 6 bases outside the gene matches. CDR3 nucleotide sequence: TGTGCCAGCAGCCCCTCGGACAGGGACAATCAGCCCCAGCATTTT. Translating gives CASSPSDRDNQPQHF.

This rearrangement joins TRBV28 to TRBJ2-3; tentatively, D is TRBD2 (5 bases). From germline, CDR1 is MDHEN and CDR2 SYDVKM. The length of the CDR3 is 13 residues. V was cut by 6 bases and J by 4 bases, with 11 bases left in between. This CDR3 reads CASSPEGADTQYF. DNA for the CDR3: TGTGCCAGCAGCCCCGAGGGTGCAGATACGCAGTATTTT.

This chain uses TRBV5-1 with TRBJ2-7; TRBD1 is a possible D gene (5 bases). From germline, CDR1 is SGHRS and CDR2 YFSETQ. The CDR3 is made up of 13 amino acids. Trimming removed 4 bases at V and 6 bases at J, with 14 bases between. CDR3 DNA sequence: TGCGCCAGCAGCCCCGTCGCAGGGTCCGAGCAGTACTTC. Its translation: CASSPVAGSEQYF.

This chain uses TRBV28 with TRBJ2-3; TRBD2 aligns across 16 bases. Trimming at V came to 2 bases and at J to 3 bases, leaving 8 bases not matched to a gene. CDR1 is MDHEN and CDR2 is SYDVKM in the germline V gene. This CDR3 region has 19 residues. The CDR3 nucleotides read TGTGCCAGCAGTTTACCGGGGACTAGCGGGGGGGCCGAGACAGATACGCAGTATTTT. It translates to CASSLPGTSGGAETDTQYF.